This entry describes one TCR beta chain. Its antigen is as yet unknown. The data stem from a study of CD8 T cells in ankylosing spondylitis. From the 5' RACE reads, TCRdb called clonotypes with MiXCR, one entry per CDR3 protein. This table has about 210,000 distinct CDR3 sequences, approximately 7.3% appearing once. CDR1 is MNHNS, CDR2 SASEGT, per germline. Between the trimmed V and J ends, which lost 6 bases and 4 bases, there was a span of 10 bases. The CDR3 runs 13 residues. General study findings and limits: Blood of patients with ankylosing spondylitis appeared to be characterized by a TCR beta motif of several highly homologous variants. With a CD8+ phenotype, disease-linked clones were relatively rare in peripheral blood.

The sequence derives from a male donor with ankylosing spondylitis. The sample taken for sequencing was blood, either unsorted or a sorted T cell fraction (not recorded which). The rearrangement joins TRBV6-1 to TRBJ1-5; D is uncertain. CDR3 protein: CASSNTRNQPQHF. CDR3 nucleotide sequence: TGTGCCAGCAGCAATACAAGAAATCAGCCCCAGCATTTT.